The rows below give T cell receptor beta chains drawn from one sample of a study of T cells in localized non-small cell lung cancer. Some clones are missing from TCRdb's copy, which holds only in-frame ones; the method was immunoSEQ multiplex PCR. The table lists about 48,000 clones, about 72% of them singletons, with around 17% in the top ten. Sequenced material: peripheral blood, taken before any cancer treatment. These receptor sequences come from a man aged 40-75 years with stage I squamous cell lung carcinoma. The CDR3 runs from the conserved cysteine through the conserved F or W. D genes are given only for firm matches. The size field is filled for only some rows; it gives once, few, many or a size class.

TRBV2	.	.	TRBJ2-3	CASSDRLSTQYF	TGTGCCAGCAGTGACAGGCTGTCTACGCAGTATTTT
TRBV4-2	.	TRBD1	TRBJ2-1	CASSQQTGNYNEQFF	TGTGCCAGCAGCCAGCAGACAGGGAACTACAATGAGCAGTTCTTC
TRBV14	.	TRBD1	TRBJ1-3	CASSQADRGGNTIYF	TGTGCCAGCAGCCAAGCGGACAGGGGCGGAAACACCATATATTTT
TRBV9	.	.	TRBJ2-2	CASSVGLANTGELFF	TGTGCCAGCAGCGTAGGACTAGCGAACACCGGGGAGCTGTTTTTT
TRBV27	.	.	TRBJ2-7	CASSSGVLGYEQYF	TGTGCCAGCAGTTCAGGGGTTCTCGGCTACGAGCAGTACTTC
TRBV7-9	.	TRBD2	TRBJ2-5	CASSPRLAVIETQYF	TGTGCCAGCAGCCCCAGACTAGCAGTAATCGAGACCCAGTACTTC
TRBV15	few	.	TRBJ1-2	CATRTLQGSNYGYTF	TGTGCCACCAGAACCCTACAGGGATCTAACTATGGCTACACCTTC
TRBV27	.	.	TRBJ1-5	CARKGRHHQPQHF	TGTGCCAGGAAAGGTCGGCACCATCAGCCCCAGCATTTT
TRBV7-9	.	TRBD1	TRBJ2-7	CASSPRDREIEQYF	TGTGCCAGCAGCCCTCGGGACAGGGAAATCGAGCAGTACTTC
TRBV15	once	TRBD2	TRBJ2-2	CATSRASSGLASGELFF	TGTGCCACCAGCAGAGCGTCCTCGGGACTAGCATCCGGGGAGCTGTTTTTT
TRBV7-9	.	.	TRBJ1-1	CASSLGQAEAFF	TGTGCCAGCAGCTTAGGGCAGGCTGAAGCTTTCTTT
TRBV7-9	few	TRBD1	TRBJ2-1	CASRFGTGLNEQFF	TGTGCCAGCAGGTTCGGGACAGGGCTCAATGAGCAGTTCTTC
TRBV9	.	TRBD1	TRBJ1-4	CASSVSGQAFDNEKLFF	TGTGCCAGCAGCGTATCAGGACAGGCCTTCGATAATGAAAAACTGTTTTTT
TRBV11-2	.	.	TRBJ1-1	CASSWGDTEAFF	TGTGCCAGCAGCTGGGGGGACACTGAAGCTTTCTTT
TRBV11-3	few	.	TRBJ2-2	CASSLGGNTGELFF	TGTGCCAGCAGCTTAGGCGGGAACACCGGGGAGCTGTTTTTT
TRBV7-8	.	TRBD1	TRBJ1-3	CASSLRQGWDTIYF	TGTGCCAGCAGCTTACGACAGGGTTGGGACACCATATATTTT
TRBV19	.	.	TRBJ1-2	CASSINPNSYGYTF	TGTGCCAGTAGTATCAATCCGAATAGCTATGGCTACACCTTC
TRBV28	.	TRBD1	TRBJ1-5	CASSPTGWGTSNQPQHF	TGTGCCAGCAGTCCGACAGGGTGGGGCACGAGCAATCAGCCCCAGCATTTT
TRBV27	.	.	TRBJ2-1	CASAQERGRNEQFF	TGTGCCAGCGCCCAGGAAAGAGGGCGGAATGAGCAGTTCTTC
TRBV7-2	.	.	TRBJ1-4	CASSLVREAEKLFF	TGTGCCAGCAGCTTAGTCAGGGAAGCGGAAAAACTGTTTTTT
TRBV30	.	.	TRBJ1-4	CAYSGVRTGPGPVLEEKLFF	TGTGCCTATAGCGGGGTGAGGACCGGCCCGGGCCCCGTTTTGGAAGAAAAACTGTTTTTT
TRBV7-8	once	.	TRBJ1-1	CASSSDGNTEAFF	TGTGCCAGCAGCTCGGACGGTAACACTGAAGCTTTCTTT
TRBV5-6	.	.	TRBJ2-7	CASSLATYEQYF	TGTGCCAGCAGCTTGGCAACCTACGAGCAGTACTTC
TRBV20-1	.	.	TRBJ1-5	CSAAGDQPQHF	TGCAGTGCTGCAGGGGATCAGCCCCAGCATTTT
TRBV5-6	.	.	TRBJ1-2	CASSLVGDGYTF	TGTGCCAGCAGCTTGGTTGGGGATGGCTACACCTTC
TRBV11-1	.	TRBD1	TRBJ1-1	CASSLRTGGTEAFF	TGTGCCAGCAGCCTAAGGACAGGGGGTACTGAAGCTTTCTTT
TRBV7-2	.	.	TRBJ1-1	CASSPKVGTEAFF	TGTGCCAGCAGCCCTAAGGTAGGGACTGAAGCTTTCTTT
TRBV18	.	TRBD2	TRBJ2-1	CASSPYSGGTAGNEQFF	TGTGCCAGCTCACCATATAGCGGGGGTACCGCGGGCAATGAGCAGTTCTTC
TRBV7-2	.	TRBD2	TRBJ2-5	CASSGPGGGETQYF	TGTGCCAGCAGCGGCCCGGGGGGGGGAGAGACCCAGTACTTC
TRBV6-5	.	.	TRBJ2-4	CASSYNRLAKNIQYF	TGTGCCAGCAGTTACAACAGGCTAGCCAAAAACATTCAGTACTTC
TRBV5-4	.	TRBD1	TRBJ2-5	CASSVQGAVETQYF	TGTGCCAGCAGCGTACAGGGGGCAGTGGAGACCCAGTACTTC
TRBV29-1	.	.	TRBJ2-1	CSPSRGDEQFF	TGCAGCCCGAGCAGGGGCGATGAGCAGTTCTTC
TRBV27	.	.	TRBJ1-2	CASSFRQQDGYTF	TGTGCCAGCAGTTTCCGACAGCAGGATGGCTACACCTTC
TRBV19	.	.	TRBJ2-5	CASSVTGPRGRETQYF	TGTGCCAGTAGTGTCACGGGACCCAGGGGTCGGGAGACCCAGTACTTC
TRBV5-8	.	.	TRBJ1-2	CASSWGSQGYTF	TGTGCCAGCAGCTGGGGCAGTCAAGGCTACACCTTC
TRBV10-3	.	.	TRBJ1-6	CAISEILRVGDSPLHF	TGTGCCATCAGTGAGATTCTCCGGGTTGGGGATTCACCCCTCCACTTT
TRBV7-2	.	TRBD2	TRBJ2-1	CAGRSGTTNSYNEQFF	TGTGCCGGCCGATCCGGGACTACCAACTCCTACAATGAGCAGTTCTTC
TRBV5-8	.	.	TRBJ2-1	CASSLDYSNEQFF	TGTGCCAGCAGCTTAGACTACAGCAATGAGCAGTTCTTC
TRBV27	few	TRBD1	TRBJ1-2	CASSASSGTGFSGDYGYTF	TGTGCCAGCAGCGCCAGTTCCGGGACAGGGTTCTCAGGGGACTATGGCTACACCTTC
TRBV4-2	.	.	TRBJ1-2	CASSQEIRQLPGDGYTF	TGTGCCAGCAGCCAAGAGATTCGGCAGTTGCCCGGGGATGGCTACACCTTC
TRBV10-3	.	TRBD1	TRBJ2-3	CAISEGQGILGEDTQYF	TGTGCCATCAGTGAGGGACAGGGGATTTTGGGGGAAGATACGCAGTATTTT
TRBV20-1	.	.	TRBJ2-7	CSASQGNEQYF	TGCAGTGCATCCCAGGGGAACGAGCAGTACTTC
TRBV30	.	TRBD1	TRBJ2-7	CAWSVIPGQGGEEQYF	TGTGCCTGGAGTGTAATCCCGGGACAGGGGGGTGAGGAGCAGTACTTC
TRBV11-2	few	.	TRBJ2-7	CASSLALGLYEQYF	TGTGCCAGCAGCTTAGCATTGGGTCTCTACGAGCAGTACTTC
TRBV7-9	.	.	TRBJ2-7	CASSSLGGTDYEQYF	TGTGCCAGCAGTTCCCTGGGTGGCACTGACTACGAGCAGTACTTC
TRBV2	.	.	TRBJ1-3	CASSSGNTIYF	TGTGCCAGCAGTTCCGGAAACACCATATATTTT
TRBV6-5	.	.	TRBJ1-1	CASRDNTEAFF	TGTGCCAGCAGAGACAACACTGAAGCTTTCTTT
TRBV6-6	.	.	TRBJ2-7	CASSSFVYEQYF	TGTGCCAGCAGTAGTTTCGTCTACGAGCAGTACTTC